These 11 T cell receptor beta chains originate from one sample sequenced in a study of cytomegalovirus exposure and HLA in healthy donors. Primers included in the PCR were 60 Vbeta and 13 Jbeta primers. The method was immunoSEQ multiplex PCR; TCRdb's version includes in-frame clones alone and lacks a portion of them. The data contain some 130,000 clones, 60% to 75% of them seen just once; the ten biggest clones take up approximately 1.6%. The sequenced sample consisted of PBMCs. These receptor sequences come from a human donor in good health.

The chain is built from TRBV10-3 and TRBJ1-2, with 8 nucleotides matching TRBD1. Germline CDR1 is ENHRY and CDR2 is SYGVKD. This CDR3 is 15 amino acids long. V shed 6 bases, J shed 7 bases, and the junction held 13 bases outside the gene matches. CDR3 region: CAISGSGQGLTGYTF. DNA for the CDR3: TGTGCCATCAGCGGTTCCGGACAGGGCCTAACTGGCTACACCTTC.

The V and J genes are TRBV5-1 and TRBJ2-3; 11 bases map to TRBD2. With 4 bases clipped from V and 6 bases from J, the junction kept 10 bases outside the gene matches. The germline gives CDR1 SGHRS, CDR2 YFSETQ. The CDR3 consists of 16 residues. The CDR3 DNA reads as TGCGCCAGCAGCCCGACTAGCGGGATCCCACCGGATACGCAGTATTTT. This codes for CASSPTSGIPPDTQYF.

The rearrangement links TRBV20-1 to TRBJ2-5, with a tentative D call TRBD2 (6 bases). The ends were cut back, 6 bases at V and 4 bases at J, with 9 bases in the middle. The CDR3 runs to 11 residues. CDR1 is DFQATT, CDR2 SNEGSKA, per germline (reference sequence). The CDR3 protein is CSAVGGETQYF. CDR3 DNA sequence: TGCAGTGCGGTGGGAGGAGAGACCCAGTACTTC.

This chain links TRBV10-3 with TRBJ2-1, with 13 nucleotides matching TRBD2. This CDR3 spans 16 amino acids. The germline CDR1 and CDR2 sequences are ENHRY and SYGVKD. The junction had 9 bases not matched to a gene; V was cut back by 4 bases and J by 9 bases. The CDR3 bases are TGTGCCATCAGTGGCCGGACTAGCGGGAGTATGAGTGAGCAGTTCTTC. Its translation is CAISGRTSGSMSEQFF.

The CDR3 protein is CASFSSGSYEQYF. The CDR3 DNA reads as TGTGCCAGCTTCTCTAGCGGGAGCTACGAGCAGTACTTC. V and J are TRBV28 and TRBJ2-7, with 10 bases lining up with TRBD2. The V gene's germline CDR1 is MDHEN and CDR2 SYDVKM. With 8 bases clipped from V and 3 bases from J, the junction kept 4 bases outside the gene matches. The CDR3 is made up of 13 amino acids.

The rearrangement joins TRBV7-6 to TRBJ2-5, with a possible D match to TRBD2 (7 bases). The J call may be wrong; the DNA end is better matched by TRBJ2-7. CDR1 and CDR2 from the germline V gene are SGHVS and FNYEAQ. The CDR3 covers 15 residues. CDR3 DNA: TGTGCCAGCAGCATACAACAGGGAGGGTCCTACGAGCAGTACTTC. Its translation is CASSIQQGGSYEQYF.

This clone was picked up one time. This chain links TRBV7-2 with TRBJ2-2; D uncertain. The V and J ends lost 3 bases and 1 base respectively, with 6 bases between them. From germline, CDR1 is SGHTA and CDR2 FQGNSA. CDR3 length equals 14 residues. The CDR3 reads CASSFSRNTGELFF. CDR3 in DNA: TGTGCCAGCAGCTTCTCGCGGAACACCGGGGAGCTGTTTTTT.

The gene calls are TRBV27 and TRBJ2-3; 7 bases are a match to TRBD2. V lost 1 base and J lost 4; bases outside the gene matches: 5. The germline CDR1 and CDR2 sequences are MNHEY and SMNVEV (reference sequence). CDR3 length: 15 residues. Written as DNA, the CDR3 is TGTGCCAGCAGTTTATTCGCGGGAGTGTCAGATACGCAGTATTTT. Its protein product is CASSLFAGVSDTQYF.

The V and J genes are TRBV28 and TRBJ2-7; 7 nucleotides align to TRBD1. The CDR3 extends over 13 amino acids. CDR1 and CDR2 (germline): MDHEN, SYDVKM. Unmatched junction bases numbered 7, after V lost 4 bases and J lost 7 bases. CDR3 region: CASSSRQGGEQYF. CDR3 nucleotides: TGTGCCAGCAGTTCTCGACAGGGCGGAGAGCAGTACTTC.

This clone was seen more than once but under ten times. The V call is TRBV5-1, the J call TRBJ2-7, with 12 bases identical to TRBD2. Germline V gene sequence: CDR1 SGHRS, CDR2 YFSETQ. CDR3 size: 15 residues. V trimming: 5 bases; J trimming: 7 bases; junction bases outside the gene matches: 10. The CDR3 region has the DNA TGCGCCAGCAGTCGACTAGCGGGAGACCGGAGGGAGCAGTACTTC. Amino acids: CASSRLAGDRREQYF.

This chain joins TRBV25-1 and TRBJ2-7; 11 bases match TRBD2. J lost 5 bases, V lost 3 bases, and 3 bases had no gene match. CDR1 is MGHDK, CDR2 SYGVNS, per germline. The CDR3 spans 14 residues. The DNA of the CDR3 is TGTGCCAGCAGTGATGAGACTAGCGGGAACGAGCAGTACTTC. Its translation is CASSDETSGNEQYF.